Shown below are 7 T cell receptor beta chains from a single sample sequenced in a study of T cells in Graves' hyperthyroidism and ophthalmopathy. Amplified TCR beta CDR3 regions came from RNA transcripts. The study used the HTBI primer set for a first-round RT-PCR of the TCR CDR3. TCRdb used MiXCR to reprocess the multiplex PCR reads, holding one entry per CDR3 protein. The sample carries roughly 420,000 distinct CDR3 sequences, roughly 14% recorded once. Input material: blood. These receptors came from a woman between 18 and 29 years old with Graves' hyperthyroidism.

This clonotype was detected many times. The CDR3, as DNA: TGTGCCAGCACCGAGACAGGGACCTCCTACGAGCAGTACTTC. Its protein is CASTETGTSYEQYF. This rearrangement joins TRBV28 to TRBJ2-7; 7 nucleotides match TRBD1. Trimming took 7 bases from V and 0 from J; bases not matched to a gene: 6. The CDR3 consists of 14 residues. Germline CDR1 and CDR2: MDHEN and SYDVKM.

This chain connects TRBV18 to TRBJ2-3, with 12 bases lining up with TRBD2. Germline lookup yields CDR1 KGHSH and CDR2 LQKENI. V shed 2 bases, J shed 2 bases, and the junction held 11 bases outside the gene matches. The CDR3 has 19 residues. Written as DNA, the CDR3 is TGTGCCAGCTCACCAATGTTATCTGGACTAGCGGGACCCACAGATACGCAGTATTTT. Its protein product is CASSPMLSGLAGPTDTQYF.

The table lists this clonotype with many counts. The chain couples TRBV2 to TRBJ2-1, with D unresolved. This CDR3 is built from 13 residues. CDR1 is SNHLY and CDR2 is FYNNEI in the germline V gene. V was clipped by 6 bases and J by 5 bases, with 11 bases between them. The CDR3 region is CASSRTLDNEQFF. CDR3 nucleotide sequence: TGTGCCAGCAGCAGAACTTTGGACAATGAGCAGTTCTTC.

The table lists this clonotype with many counts. V is TRBV6-1 and J is TRBJ2-7; 9 nucleotides agree with TRBD2. Unmatched junction bases numbered 3, after V lost 6 bases and J lost 0 bases. CDR3 size: 14 residues. In germline, CDR1 is MNHNS, CDR2 SASEGT. CDR3 amino acids: CASSRLADSYEQYF. The CDR3, as DNA: TGTGCCAGCAGCCGACTAGCGGACTCCTACGAGCAGTACTTC.

This clonotype was seen ten or more times. The V and J genes are TRBV11-2 and TRBJ2-1; D not certain. V was trimmed by 0 bases and J by 9 bases, leaving 18 bases between them. The germline V gene has CDR1 SGHAT and CDR2 FQNNGV. CDR3 size: 16 residues. The CDR3 sequence is CASSLDRPSWLGEQFF. The CDR3, as DNA: TGTGCCAGCAGCTTAGATCGCCCTAGTTGGTTGGGTGAGCAGTTCTTC.

This clonotype was seen many times. The genes are TRBV20-1 and TRBJ2-7; D perhaps matches TRBD2 (5 bases). V gave up 5 bases and J gave up 3 bases, with 20 bases separating them. Germline V gives CDR1 DFQATT, CDR2 SNEGSKA (reference sequence). CDR3 length: 15 amino acids. CDR3 sequence (DNA): TGCAGTGCTTCCACTCCGCGGATCGACTACTACGAGCAGTACTTC. Amino acids: CSASTPRIDYYEQYF.

This clonotype was observed a handful of times. The chain uses TRBV11-2 and TRBJ2-1; maybe TRBD2 (5 bases). This CDR3 comprises 15 residues. CDR1 is SGHAT, CDR2 FQNNGV, per germline. Trimming left V 2 bases short and J 3 bases short, with 11 bases between. DNA of the CDR3: TGTGCCAGCAGCTTACAGCGGCCACGCTACAATGAGCAGTTCTTC. This gives the protein CASSLQRPRYNEQFF.